The 22 T cell receptor beta chains given below trace back to one sample, sequenced in a study of T cell responses to AZD1222 COVID-19 vaccine (dated by TCRdb to the early 2020s). Libraries came from the immunoSEQ multiplex PCR assay. TCRdb retrieved this table from immuneACCESS and kept in-frame rearrangements only. Not all clones are present; in checked studies, unresolved V genes account for under half, and no reason is known for the remainder. Across this sample there are 150,000 to 200,000 clones, with 85% to 95% seen only once. Clones ranked in the top ten supply 3% to 5% of the sample. The sample's time point label, in plain terms: baseline before first vaccination. The material sequenced was peripheral blood, taken on day 0 of AZD1222 vaccination. These receptors were taken from an adult in good health.

This chain links TRBV18 with TRBJ1-3; D is possibly TRBD1 (5 bases). The germline gives CDR1 KGHSH, CDR2 LQKENI. The CDR3 has 15 residues. Trimming removed 2 bases at V and 0 bases at J, with 8 bases between. The CDR3 loop is CASSPRGISGNTIYF. The CDR3, as DNA: TGTGCCAGCTCACCAAGGGGAATCTCTGGAAACACCATATATTTT.

This clone came up once. The rearrangement uses TRBV7-2 and TRBJ2-1; D is perhaps TRBD1 (5 bases). V lost 4 bases and J lost 10, with 14 bases in between. Germline CDR1 and CDR2: SGHTA and FQGNSA. The length of the CDR3 is 13 residues. The CDR3 region is CASSSDRQLEQFF. For the CDR3, the DNA is TGTGCCAGCAGCTCCGACCGACAGCTCGAGCAGTTCTTC.

The chain is built from TRBV2 and TRBJ2-1; D may be TRBD1 (6 bases). The germline CDR1 and CDR2 sequences are SNHLY and FYNNEI. The V gene lost 6 bases and the J gene lost 8 bases, with 14 bases spanning the gap. CDR3 size: 13 residues. CDR3 bases: TGTGCCAGCAGGGTACAGGGCTTCGATGAGCAGTTCTTC. Protein: CASRVQGFDEQFF.

V is TRBV7-9 and J is TRBJ1-2; maybe TRBD1 (6 bases). CDR3 size: 16 residues. CDR1 is SEHNR and CDR2 is FQNEAQ in the germline V gene (reference sequence). V lost 6 bases and J lost 6, with 23 bases in between. The CDR3 spells CASSSGTPKGGDGYTF. CDR3 nucleotide sequence: TGTGCCAGCAGTAGCGGGACACCCAAGGGAGGAGATGGCTACACCTTC. Variable domain in full (rest from reference TRBV7-9 and TRBJ1-2): DTGVSQNPRHKITKRGQNVTFRCDPISEHNRLYWYRQTLGQGPEFLTYFQNEAQLEKSRLLSDRFSAERPKGSFSTLEIQRTEQGDSAMYLCASSSGTPKGGDGYTFGSGTRLTVV.

The CDR3 sequence is CASSQQRDTGELFF. CDR3 nucleotide sequence: TGTGCCAGCAGCCAACAAAGAGACACCGGGGAGCTGTTTTTT. The rearrangement uses TRBV6-5 and TRBJ2-2; D call uncertain. This CDR3 spans 14 amino acids. CDR1 is MNHEY and CDR2 is SVGAGI in the germline V gene. Trimming took off 6 bases at V and 3 bases at J, with 11 bases between the two ends.

In DNA, the CDR3 is TGTGCCAGCTCACCACGGCAGGGGCCGAAGACTGAAGCTTTCTTT. Amino acid sequence: CASSPRQGPKTEAFF. This chain connects TRBV18 to TRBJ1-1; D might be TRBD1 (6 bases). V lost 1 base and J lost 5, with 14 bases in between. The CDR3 extends over 15 amino acids. Germline CDR1 and CDR2: KGHSH and LQKENI. Together with reference TRBV18 and TRBJ1-1, the CDR3 gives the full variable domain: NAGVMQNPRHLVRRRGQEARLRCSPMKGHSHVYWYRQLPEEGLKFMVYLQKENIIDESGMPKERFSAEFPKEGPSILRIQQVVRGDSAAYFCASSPRQGPKTEAFFGQGTRLTVV.

The J gene is TRBJ2-1, the V gene TRBV5-1; maybe TRBD1 (5 bases). Germline V gene lookup returns CDR1 SGHRS and CDR2 YFSETQ. The CDR3 loop spans 13 amino acids. Trimming shortened V by 7 bases and J by 8 bases, and 16 bases separated the two germline ends. The CDR3 DNA reads TGCGCCAGCCAGGGTGCTTCTGTCGATGAGCAGTTCTTC. It codes for CASQGASVDEQFF.

The chain links TRBV25-1 to TRBJ2-7; the D is unclear. Germline loops: CDR1 MGHDK, CDR2 SYGVNS. The V and J ends lost 4 bases and 2 bases respectively, with 12 bases between them. The CDR3 extends over 14 amino acids. The CDR3 DNA follows: TGTGCCAGCAGTGGGGCCCCCCGAACCTACGAGCAGTACTTC. Translation gives CASSGAPRTYEQYF.

The chain carries TRBV6-5 and TRBJ2-7, with a weak D call TRBD1 (5 bases). Germline CDR1 reads MNHEY; CDR2 reads SVGAGI. The CDR3 spans 14 residues. Trimming shortened V by 0 bases and J by 0 bases, and 6 bases separated the two germline ends. CDR3 coding DNA: TGTGCCAGCAGTTACTCAGGACACTCCTACGAGCAGTACTTC. Its translation is CASSYSGHSYEQYF.

The rearrangement uses TRBV4-2 and TRBJ1-5; weak D call: TRBD1 (6 bases). Germline assignment: CDR1 LGHNA and CDR2 YNFKEQ. The germline V and J ends were trimmed by 0 bases and 3 bases, with 9 bases remaining between them. The CDR3 is made up of 15 amino acids. CDR3 residues: CASSQEWDNNQPQHF. The DNA of the CDR3 is TGTGCCAGCAGCCAAGAGTGGGACAACAATCAGCCCCAGCATTTT.

This clone showed up just once. V usage is TRBV6-5 and J usage is TRBJ2-7, with 12 bases aligning to TRBD2. The V and J ends lost 6 bases and 2 bases, in that order; junction bases with no gene match: 5. The CDR3 is 15 residues long. The germline V gene has CDR1 MNHEY and CDR2 SVGAGI. CDR3: CASSDRLAGAYEQYF. CDR3 coding DNA: TGTGCCAGCAGCGACCGACTAGCGGGAGCCTACGAGCAGTACTTC.

The gene calls are TRBV12-5 and TRBJ1-3; TRBD1 matches at 8 bases. From germline, CDR1 is LGHNT and CDR2 FRNRAP. After removal of 0 bases from V and 4 bases from J, the junction contained 11 bases not matched to a gene. The CDR3 runs 18 residues. The chain's CDR3 is CASGLVLTGGLLGNTIYF. CDR3 DNA sequence: TGTGCTAGTGGTTTGGTACTAACAGGGGGGCTACTGGGAAACACCATATATTTT.

Remarks on this clone: The junction and the germline gene differ at one end; a read error may be behind it. The V gene is TRBV4-1, the J gene TRBJ1-6; no clear D. The CDR3 has 16 residues. Germline CDR1 reads MGHRA; CDR2 reads YSYEKL. CDR3 sequence: CASRQAPQDGNSPLHF. CDR3 DNA sequence: TGCGCCAGCAGGCAAGCCCCCCAGGACGGTAATTCACCCCTCCACTTT.

This clone was detected a few times. The chain combines TRBV5-1 with TRBJ1-1, with TRBD1 matching over 8 bases. The CDR3 covers 15 residues. V dropped 2 bases and J dropped 7; count of bases not matched to a gene: 10. The V gene's germline CDR1 is SGHRS and CDR2 YFSETQ. CDR3 sequence (DNA): TGCGCCAGCAGCTTAGACACCGGGACAGGAATTGAAGCTTTCTTT. Translated, it gives CASSLDTGTGIEAFF.

The chain uses TRBV18 and TRBJ1-1; 8 bases fit TRBD1. V shed 5 bases, J shed 1 base, and the junction held 15 bases outside the gene matches. Per the germline V gene, CDR1 is KGHSH and CDR2 is LQKENI. The length of the CDR3 is 18 residues. DNA of the CDR3: TGTGCCAGCTCAGCATTATCACCAGGGGGCGCGGGGAACACTGAAGCTTTCTTT. It translates to CASSALSPGGAGNTEAFF. Variable domain in full (rest from reference TRBV18 and TRBJ1-1): NAGVMQNPRHLVRRRGQEARLRCSPMKGHSHVYWYRQLPEEGLKFMVYLQKENIIDESGMPKERFSAEFPKEGPSILRIQQVVRGDSAAYFCASSALSPGGAGNTEAFFGQGTRLTVV.

The V call is TRBV12-3 or TRBV12-4, the J call TRBJ1-2; possible D gene TRBD1, 5 bases. The CDR3 is 13 residues long. Trimming stripped 5 bases from V and 8 bases from J, with 15 bases between. The CDR3 loop is CASSPTEMKGYTF. CDR3 in DNA: TGTGCCAGCAGTCCGACAGAAATGAAAGGCTACACCTTC.

The chain employs TRBV5-8 and TRBJ1-5; D may be TRBD1 (6 bases). This CDR3 contains 16 residues. Germline CDR1 reads SGHTS; CDR2 reads YDEGEE. V was trimmed by 0 bases and J by 0 bases, leaving 10 bases between them. CDR3 amino acids: CASSLGQVYSNQPQHF. The CDR3 nucleotides are TGTGCCAGCAGCTTGGGACAGGTTTATAGCAATCAGCCCCAGCATTTT.

J is TRBJ1-1 and V is TRBV14, with 8 bases lining up with TRBD1. The CDR3 has 13 amino acids. Trimming took 6 bases from V and 5 from J; bases not matched to a gene: 5. Germline CDR1 reads SGHDN; CDR2 reads FVKESK. The DNA of the CDR3 is TGTGCCAGCAGAAGGACAGGGAGAACTGAAGCTTTCTTT. Translated: CASRRTGRTEAFF.

This clone was picked up one time. V and J are TRBV5-1 and TRBJ2-2; 10 bases are shared with TRBD2. The germline V gene encodes CDR1 SGHRS and CDR2 YFSETQ. This CDR3 has 16 amino acids. The V gene end was trimmed by 2 bases and the J gene end by 1 base; junction bases not matched to a gene: 2. CDR3: CASSFTSGENTGELFF. The CDR3 DNA reads as TGCGCCAGCAGCTTTACTAGCGGGGAGAACACCGGGGAGCTGTTTTTT.

Concerning this clone itself: Other DNA sequences in this specimen translate into the identical CDR3. As DNA, the CDR3 is TGTGCCAGCAGTCGGGGAGGCAATCAGCCCCAGCATTTT. Its protein is CASSRGGNQPQHF. J is TRBJ1-5 and V is TRBV6-5, with no clear D. V was cut by 5 bases and J by 2 bases, with 7 bases left in between. Germline V gives CDR1 MNHEY, CDR2 SVGAGI. CDR3 length equals 13 residues.

The chain joins TRBV6-5 to TRBJ1-1; D remains ambiguous. The CDR3 covers 14 residues. Germline V gene data show CDR1 as MNHEY and CDR2 as SVGAGI. Trimming pared 2 bases from V and 1 base from J, leaving 8 bases between. This chain's CDR3 is CASSYDTTNTEAFF. The CDR3 DNA sequence: TGTGCCAGCAGTTACGACACTACGAACACTGAAGCTTTCTTT.

The rearrangement joins TRBV5-1 to TRBJ2-2; the D is unclear. CDR3 size: 15 residues. V lost 3 bases to trimming and J lost 2 bases, with 11 bases between them. The germline gives CDR1 SGHRS, CDR2 YFSETQ. The CDR3 protein is CASSSPLSNTGELFF. The CDR3 bases are TGCGCCAGCAGCTCCCCTCTGAGCAACACCGGGGAGCTGTTTTTT.